One sample yielded the 30 T cell receptor beta chains listed below, sequenced in a study of T cells in Graves' hyperthyroidism and ophthalmopathy. RNA transcripts yielded amplified TCR beta CDR3 regions. In the first-round RT-PCR of the TCR CDR3, the HTBI primer set was used. From the multiplex PCR reads, TCRdb called clonotypes with MiXCR, one entry per CDR3 protein. The profile shows under 350,000 distinct CDR3 sequences, 18% of them singletons. Sequenced sample: blood. The receptors come from a woman between 50 and 59 years old with Graves' hyperthyroidism.

In nucleotides, the CDR3 is TGTGCCACCAGCAGAGATCCCAGCGGGAGAACCTACGAGCAGTACTTC. It translates to CATSRDPSGRTYEQYF. The rearrangement joins TRBV15 to TRBJ2-7; 8 bases map to TRBD2. Germline CDR1 and CDR2: LNHNV and YYDKDF (reference sequence). The CDR3 extends over 16 amino acids. With V trimmed by 0 bases and J by 2 bases, 6 bases remained unmatched.

The CDR3 DNA reads as TGCGCCAGCAGCCAAGGACAGGGGCCCACCACAGATACGCAGTATTTT. This codes for CASSQGQGPTTDTQYF. The chain employs TRBV4-1 and TRBJ2-3, with TRBD1 matching over 8 bases. Germline lookup yields CDR1 MGHRA and CDR2 YSYEKL. Trimming at V came to 1 base and at J to 2 bases, leaving 5 bases not matched to a gene. The CDR3 has 16 residues.

This clonotype appeared a few times. The chain employs TRBV15 and TRBJ2-3; the D gene is possibly TRBD1 (5 bases). The V gene's germline CDR1 is LNHNV and CDR2 YYDKDF (reference sequence). Trimming cost V 0 bases and J 0 bases, with 10 bases left between them. The CDR3 has 16 amino acids. CDR3 residues: CATSREQAPSTDTQYF. Here the CDR3 DNA reads TGTGCCACCAGCAGAGAACAGGCCCCTAGCACAGATACGCAGTATTTT.

Turning to this clonotype: A much larger clonotype is one base distant, so this may be a read error. This sequence joins TRBV28 and TRBJ1-5; unclear D gene. The CDR3 is made up of 14 amino acids. Germline assignment: CDR1 MDHEN and CDR2 SYDVKM. The DNA of the CDR3 is TGTGTCAGCAGTTTAATTTGGGGAGATCAGCCCCAGCATTTT. Amino acid sequence: CVSSLIWGDQPQHF.

This clonotype has a count of ten or more. The chain employs TRBV6-1 and TRBJ2-3; D unclear. V shed 0 bases and J shed 6 bases, with 4 bases lying between them. Per germline, CDR1 MNHNS and CDR2 SASEGT. CDR3 length: 12 residues. CDR3 protein: CASSEAGDTQYF. The CDR3 coding sequence is TGTGCCAGCAGTGAAGCGGGGGATACGCAGTATTTT.

This clonotype turned up a few times. The V and J genes are TRBV6-2 or TRBV6-3 and TRBJ2-1; weak D call: TRBD2 (5 bases). This CDR3 spans 16 amino acids. V was shortened by 2 bases and J by 5 bases, with 16 bases between the two germline ends. Germline V lookup: CDR1 MNHEY, CDR2 SVGEGT. CDR3 DNA: TGTGCCAGCAGTTACCGCCGGCGGGTAATCCACAATGAGCAGTTCTTC. Protein product: CASSYRRRVIHNEQFF.

This chain joins TRBV7-9 and TRBJ2-5, with 8 nucleotides matching TRBD2. This CDR3 has 15 residues. V shed 3 bases, J shed 3 bases, and the junction held 6 bases outside the gene matches. Germline V gene lookup returns CDR1 SEHNR and CDR2 FQNEAQ (reference sequence). CDR3 protein: CASSLGAGVEETQYF. The CDR3 DNA reads TGTGCCAGCAGCTTGGGAGCGGGAGTAGAAGAGACCCAGTACTTC.

A word on this clonotype: This may come from a read error, since a much larger clone is one base off. The chain carries TRBV20-1 and TRBJ1-1; the D gene is possibly TRBD1 (5 bases). The V end lost 6 bases, the J end lost 3 bases, and 20 bases lay between the germline ends. The germline gives CDR1 DFQATT, CDR2 SNEGSKA (reference sequence). The CDR3 is made up of 15 amino acids. The CDR3 DNA reads as TGCAGTGCCTACCCGCCGGGACTCGAGGACACTGAAGCTTTCTTT. Protein product: CSAYPPGLEDTEAFF.

This clonotype was seen more than once but under ten times. V is TRBV3-1 and J is TRBJ2-1; D is possibly TRBD2 (5 bases). Trimming took 1 base from V and 6 from J, leaving 13 bases between them. The germline V gene encodes CDR1 LGHDT and CDR2 YNNKEL (reference sequence). The CDR3 is 15 residues long. Written as DNA, the CDR3 is TGTGCCAGCAGCCAAGGGCGGGTAGGTGGCAATGAGCAGTTCTTC. It translates to CASSQGRVGGNEQFF.

This clonotype was recorded at least ten times. One end of the junction fails to match germline, which may point to a read error. This chain joins TRBV6-1 and TRBJ1-5; 9 positions match TRBD1. The CDR3 is made up of 14 amino acids. Germline V CDR1 and CDR2: MNHNS, SASEGT. The CDR3, as DNA: TGTGCCAGCGGTGACAGGGGGAAGGGTCAGCCCCAGCATTTT. Translation gives CASGDRGKGQPQHF.

As regards this clonotype: A much larger clone is a single base away; this may be a read error. The genes are TRBV28 and TRBJ2-1; maybe TRBD1 (5 bases). CDR1 and CDR2 (germline): MDHEN, SYDVKM. The CDR3 is 14 amino acids. CDR3 sequence: CAGSLLDTYNEQFF. The CDR3 DNA is TGTGCCGGCAGTTTACTGGACACATACAATGAGCAGTTCTTC.

The chain uses TRBV7-8 and TRBJ2-3; 12 nucleotides agree with TRBD1. The CDR3 is 16 residues long. Germline loops: CDR1 SGHVS, CDR2 FQNEAQ. J lost 4 bases, V lost 5 bases, and 7 bases had no gene match. For the CDR3, the DNA is TGTGCCAGCAGCGAATCCGGGACAGGGGGCTCAGATACGCAGTATTTT. Protein product: CASSESGTGGSDTQYF.

This clonotype was detected only a few times. The chain couples TRBV10-2 to TRBJ1-1; D gene unclear. The germline V and J ends were trimmed by 2 bases and 0 bases, with 7 bases remaining between them. There are 14 residues in the CDR3. Looked up from germline, CDR1 is WSHSY and CDR2 is SAAADI. CDR3 amino acids: CASSESRMNTEAFF. DNA for the CDR3: TGCGCCAGCAGTGAGAGCAGGATGAACACTGAAGCTTTCTTT.

In DNA form, the CDR3 reads TGTGCCAGCAGGGATAGCGGGGGCAGAGATACGCAGTATTTT. As protein: CASRDSGGRDTQYF. The chain has TRBV6-1 and TRBJ2-3; the match to TRBD2 covers 9 bases. This CDR3 spans 14 amino acids. Germline trimming cut 6 bases from V and 5 bases from J; bases unmatched to any gene: 6. Germline-derived CDR1 and CDR2 are MNHNS and SASEGT.

This clonotype was seen many times. This sequence joins TRBV28 and TRBJ1-2; unclear D gene. Germline V gene sequence: CDR1 MDHEN, CDR2 SYDVKM. The CDR3 sequence is 15 residues long. With 3 bases removed from V and 4 bases from J, the gap between germline ends came to 15 bases. The CDR3 nucleotides are TGTGCCAGCAGTTTGCGAAACAATTGGGGCTATGGCTACACCTTC. Protein: CASSLRNNWGYGYTF.

The chain couples TRBV18 to TRBJ2-1, with D perhaps matching TRBD1 (6 bases). V lost 6 bases to trimming and J lost 7 bases, with 19 bases between them. The CDR3 is made up of 15 amino acids. Germline CDR1 reads KGHSH; CDR2 reads LQKENI. The CDR3 loop reads CASSISYRVENEQFF. The CDR3 DNA is TGTGCCAGCTCTATCAGCTACAGGGTTGAGAATGAGCAGTTCTTC.

This chain uses TRBV19 with TRBJ1-1; possibly TRBD1 for D (6 bases). The ends were cut back, 4 bases at V and 3 bases at J, with 9 bases in the middle. The CDR3 is 13 residues long. CDR1 LNHDA and CDR2 SQIVND come from the germline V gene (reference sequence). The CDR3 spells CASSTDRDTEAFF. The CDR3 DNA is TGTGCCAGTAGTACGGACAGAGACACTGAAGCTTTCTTT.

This clonotype was recorded at least ten times. V usage is TRBV20-1 and J usage is TRBJ2-3; D might be TRBD1 (6 bases). Germline CDR1 and CDR2: DFQATT and SNEGSKA (reference sequence). Trimming shortened V by 1 base and J by 2 bases, and 13 bases separated the two germline ends. The CDR3 is 15 residues long. CDR3 nucleotides: TGCAGTGCTAGAGGAGGGGGTGTGCTCACAGATACGCAGTATTTT. This translates into CSARGGGVLTDTQYF.

The chain links TRBV6-2 or TRBV6-3 to TRBJ1-6; TRBD1 aligns across 9 bases. The CDR3 totals 16 residues. Germline CDR1 reads MNHEY; CDR2 reads SVGEGT. Trimming removed 5 bases from V and 18 bases from J; junction bases left unmatched: 20. The CDR3 is CASSLLGGQGRIGPHF. As DNA, the CDR3 is TGTGCCAGCAGTCTTCTAGGGGGACAGGGAAGGATTGGCCCCCACTTT.

This CDR3 is CASSLAGWEQETQYF. Written as DNA, the CDR3 is TGCGCCAGCAGCTTGGCAGGGTGGGAACAAGAGACCCAGTACTTC. The chain employs TRBV5-1 and TRBJ2-5, with D tentatively TRBD1 (5 bases). Germline V CDR1 and CDR2: SGHRS, YFSETQ. V was trimmed by 0 bases and J by 2 bases, leaving 11 bases between them. The CDR3 totals 15 residues.

In this sample, this clonotype turned up many times. This chain uses TRBV6-1 with TRBJ2-3, with TRBD2 identical over 8 bases. V lost 2 bases to trimming and J lost 1 base; unmatched junction nucleotides: 2. CDR1 MNHNS and CDR2 SASEGT come from the germline V gene. The CDR3 has 15 amino acids. DNA for the CDR3: TGTGCCAGCAGTGAAATGCGGGGGGGCACAGATACGCAGTATTTT. Amino acids: CASSEMRGGTDTQYF.

This clonotype was picked up many times. The chain employs TRBV6-1 and TRBJ2-7; perhaps TRBD1 as D (6 bases). CDR3 length: 15 amino acids. V lost 0 bases and J 6 bases, leaving 15 bases between the germline ends. Per the germline V gene, CDR1 is MNHNS and CDR2 is SASEGT. The CDR3 DNA sequence: TGTGCCAGCAGTGAAGCGACAGGCTCCGATCCCGAGCAGTACTTC. It specifies CASSEATGSDPEQYF.

Worth noting for this clonotype: The junction departs from the called germline gene at one end, perhaps through a read error. The CDR3 loop is CASGFYFLAEAADEQFF. The CDR3, as DNA: TGCGCCAGCGGCTTTTACTTCCTAGCGGAGGCTGCGGATGAGCAGTTCTTC. The chain recombines TRBV5-1 with TRBJ2-1; 7 positions match TRBD2. CDR3 length: 17 residues. Per germline, CDR1 SGHRS and CDR2 YFSETQ.

The chain joins TRBV11-3 to TRBJ2-1, with D perhaps matching TRBD2 (6 bases). V gave up 5 bases and J gave up 8 bases, with 13 bases separating them. The germline CDR1 and CDR2 sequences are SGHNT and YENEEA. The CDR3 loop spans 13 amino acids. The chain's CDR3 is CASSPWRDHEQFF. CDR3 nucleotide sequence: TGTGCCAGCAGCCCGTGGAGGGATCATGAGCAGTTCTTC. Drawing the rest from reference TRBV11-3 and TRBJ2-1, the complete variable domain is EAGVVQSPRYKIIEKKQPVAFWCNPISGHNTLYWYLQNLGQGPELLIRYENEEAVDDSQLPKDRFSAERLKGVDSTLKIQPAELGDSAVYLCASSPWRDHEQFFGPGTRLTVL.

The V and J genes are TRBV3-1 and TRBJ2-3; D might be TRBD2 (6 bases). With 4 bases removed from V and 4 bases from J, the gap between germline ends came to 18 bases. Looked up from germline, CDR1 is LGHDT and CDR2 is YNNKEL (reference sequence). The CDR3 contains 16 residues. As DNA, the CDR3 is TGTGCCAGCAGCCCAAAAAGGAGGGCGCAAGCAGATACGCAGTATTTT. This gives the protein CASSPKRRAQADTQYF.

This clonotype was found many times. The chain links TRBV18 to TRBJ1-1, with D uncertain. The CDR3 runs to 14 residues. Trimming removed 1 base from V and 3 bases from J, with 9 bases in between. From germline, CDR1 is KGHSH and CDR2 LQKENI. The CDR3 DNA is TGTGCCAGCTCACCACAGGGTCGGGACACTGAAGCTTTCTTT. Its protein is CASSPQGRDTEAFF.

The chain uses TRBV27 and TRBJ1-1; TRBD1 aligns across 7 bases. CDR1 is MNHEY and CDR2 is SMNVEV in the germline V gene (reference sequence). This CDR3 has 15 amino acids. The J segment lost 0 bases and the V segment lost 5 bases, leaving 6 bases of the junction unmatched. CDR3 nucleotide sequence: TGTGCCAGCAGTGCCCAGGGGGGGCTGAACACTGAAGCTTTCTTT. Its translation: CASSAQGGLNTEAFF.

This clonotype was counted ten times or more. The chain links TRBV7-3 to TRBJ1-2; tentatively, D is TRBD1 (5 bases). The CDR3 is made up of 16 amino acids. Per germline, CDR1 SGHTA and CDR2 FQGTGA. The germline V and J ends were trimmed by 4 bases and 6 bases, with 21 bases remaining between them. CDR3 in DNA: TGTGCCAGCAGCTCACAGCCCGGGGCAACCCGGGATGGCTACACCTTC. Residues: CASSSQPGATRDGYTF.

A few counts support this clonotype. A read error may account for a junction end that differs from germline. This rearrangement joins TRBV7-9 to TRBJ2-1, with TRBD2 matching over 8 bases. In germline, CDR1 is SEHNR, CDR2 FQNEAQ (reference sequence). The CDR3 loop spans 14 amino acids. CDR3 loop: CASSVAGLANEQFF. The CDR3 nucleotides read TGTGCCAGCAGCGTAGCTGGACTAGCCAATGAGCAGTTCTTC. The complete variable domain, with remaining parts taken from reference TRBV7-9 and TRBJ2-1, reads DTGVSQNPRHKITKRGQNVTFRCDPISEHNRLYWYRQTLGQGPEFLTYFQNEAQLEKSRLLSDRFSAERPKGSFSTLEIQRTEQGDSAMYLCASSVAGLANEQFFGPGTRLTVL.

In its sample, this clonotype was seen a few times. The CDR3 loop is CASSETGPLAFF. The CDR3 nucleotides read TGTGCCAGCAGTGAAACAGGACCCCTAGCTTTCTTT. The chain carries TRBV2 and TRBJ1-1; a possible D gene is TRBD1 (5 bases). Germline values: CDR1 SNHLY, CDR2 FYNNEI. V lost 2 bases and J lost 10, with 11 bases in between. The CDR3 extends over 12 amino acids.